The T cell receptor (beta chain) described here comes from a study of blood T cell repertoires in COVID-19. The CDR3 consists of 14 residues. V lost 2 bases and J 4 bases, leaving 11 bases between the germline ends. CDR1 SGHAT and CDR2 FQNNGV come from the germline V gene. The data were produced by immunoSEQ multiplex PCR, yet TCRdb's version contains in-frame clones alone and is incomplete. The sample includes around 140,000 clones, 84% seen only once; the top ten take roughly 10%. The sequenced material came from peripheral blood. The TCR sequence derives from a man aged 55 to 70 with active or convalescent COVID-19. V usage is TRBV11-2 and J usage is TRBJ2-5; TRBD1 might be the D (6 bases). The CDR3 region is CASSLSGAGETQYF. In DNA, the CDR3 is TGTGCCAGCAGCTTATCAGGGGCAGGAGAGACCCAGTACTTC.